The T cell receptor (beta chain) described here comes from a study of blood T cells in healthy people across ages. Study-level points and caveats: A greater number of naive CD4+ cells and higher diversity distinguished long-lived donors from aged donors. In older individuals, TCR beta diversity per million T cells was lower, falling roughly linearly with age.

This clonotype was found a few times. Its antigen remains unidentified. CDR3 size: 12 residues. Germline CDR1 reads MGHDK; CDR2 reads SYGVNS. Trimming took 9 bases from V and 4 from J; bases not matched to a gene: 6. The use of a sample-barcoded 5' primer and a J-beta primer mix characterized a second PCR of roughly 7 to 11 cycles. TCRdb re-analysed the 5' RACE reads in MiXCR, keeping a single row per CDR3 protein. The repertoire consists of around 1,000,000 distinct CDR3 sequences, with about 23% occurring once and the leading ten covering approximately 0.71%. The sample was also linked to a second study, of T cells of mothers and their children. That investigation notes: Related pairs of mothers and children showed slightly higher, non-significant overlap versus unrelated pairs.

This clonotype was sampled from a girl aged 2 to 10 in good health. J is TRBJ2-7 and V is TRBV25-1; the match to TRBD1 covers 7 bases. Sequenced input: blood. CDR3 DNA: TGTGCCAGTAGACAGGGTGTGTACGAGCAGTACTTC. Translating gives CASRQGVYEQYF.